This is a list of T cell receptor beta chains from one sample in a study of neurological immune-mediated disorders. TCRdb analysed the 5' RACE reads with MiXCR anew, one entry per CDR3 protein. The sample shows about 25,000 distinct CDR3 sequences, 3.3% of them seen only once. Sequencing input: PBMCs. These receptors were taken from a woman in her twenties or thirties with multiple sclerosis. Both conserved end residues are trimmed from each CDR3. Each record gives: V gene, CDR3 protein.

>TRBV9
ASSVEGRSYNEQF
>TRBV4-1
ASSQTTGTGGEQY
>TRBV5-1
ASSTDRYVAGELF
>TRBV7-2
ASSTGREQPQN
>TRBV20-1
SARKDGYEQY
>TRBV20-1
SAEGRGDLYEQY
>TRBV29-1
STLTGDQPQN
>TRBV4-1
ASSQESPNEQF
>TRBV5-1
ASSLAGTGNQPQH
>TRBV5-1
ASSLEQNYGYT
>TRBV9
ASSYWTGPQY
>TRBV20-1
SPSRERDTEAF
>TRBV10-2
ASSWENEQY
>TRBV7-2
ASSLGPTPGGYT
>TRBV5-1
ASRVTGGIEQY
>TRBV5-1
ASSLGSGGGNEQF
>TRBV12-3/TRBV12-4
ASSTLAGGPLGNEQF
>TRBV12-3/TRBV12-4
ASSGGNTGELF
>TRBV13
ASSYSVNQPQH
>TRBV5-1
ASSSGTVYNEQF
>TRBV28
ASSLTGKGFSETQY
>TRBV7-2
ASSYQRGEGETQY
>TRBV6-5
ASSYSVETGENQPQN
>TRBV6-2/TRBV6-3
ASSHLTSGVNEQF
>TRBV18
ASSPYPGSLYNEQF
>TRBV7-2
ASSLVRETEQY
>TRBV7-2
ASSFGQGTGEAF
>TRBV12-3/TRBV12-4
ASSYQGDQPQH
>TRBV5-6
ASSSTGELTGANVLT
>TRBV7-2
ASSKQGSGYT
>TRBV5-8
ASSNPRDYYNEQF
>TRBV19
ASSNTGEQPQH
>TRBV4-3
ASGSVGTQY
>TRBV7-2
ASSLGHPPGANVLT
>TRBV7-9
ASSYLGANVLT
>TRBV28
ASSFRGWDEQY
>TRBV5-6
ASSLLPLTSYEQY
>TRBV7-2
ASSIRGGQAEAF
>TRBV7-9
ASSLGGYSNQPQH
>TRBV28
ASRPWRYQPQN
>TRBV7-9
ASTLDPSYNEQF
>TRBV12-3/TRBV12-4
ASSLRGQGYNEQF
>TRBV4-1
ASRPLGGGYNEQF
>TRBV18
ASSPGPDQPQN
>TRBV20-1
SARFLGQATNTEAF
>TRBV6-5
ASSSTRIDTQY
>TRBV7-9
ASSFSGQGNGYT
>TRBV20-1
SAREDLRGDETQY